The rows below give T cell receptor beta chains drawn from one sample of a study of T cell responses to AZD1222 COVID-19 vaccine. TCRdb keeps only in-frame clones here, not all; method: immunoSEQ multiplex PCR. The sample holds some 120,000 clones, around 88% seen once. The sample here was peripheral blood, taken on day 0 of MenACWY control vaccination. The receptor source for this set is an adult in good health. Both conserved end residues are part of each CDR3. D genes are given only for firm matches. A row's size may be missing; if present it is once, few, many or a size class.

>14|TRBD1|TRBJ2-1|TRBV12-5|once
TGTGCTAGTGCCGCAGACAGGGGGAACAATGAGCAGTTCTTC
CASAADRGNNEQFF
>18|-|TRBJ1-1|TRBV4-1|-
TGCGCCAGCAGACCCGGGACTCTCACAAGGTTAGTGAACACTGAAGCTTTCTTT
CASRPGTLTRLVNTEAFF
>15|TRBD2|TRBJ2-7|TRBV4-1|-
TGCGCCAGCAGCCAAGAGGCGGGAGGGCCAAGGGAGCAGTACTTC
CASSQEAGGPREQYF
>11|-|TRBJ1-1|TRBV7-9|-
TGTGCCAGCAGTTTTATCGATGAAGCTTTCTTT
CASSFIDEAFF
>16|TRBD2|TRBJ2-7|TRBV4-2|-
TGTGCCAGCAGCCAGGAGGGACTAGCGGGATACTACGAGCAGTACTTC
CASSQEGLAGYYEQYF
>16|TRBD2|TRBJ2-2|TRBV19|-
TGTGCCAGTAGTATAGCTGGTAGCGGGAAAACCGGGGAGCTGTTTTTT
CASSIAGSGKTGELFF
>14|TRBD2|TRBJ2-7|TRBV10-3|-
TGTGCCATCAAGCGGGAGTCAGGGACGTCCGAGCAGTACTTC
CAIKRESGTSEQYF
>15|TRBD1|TRBJ1-2|TRBV10-3|-
TGTGCCATCAGTGAGCCGGGACAGGGGTCCTATGGCTACACCTTC
CAISEPGQGSYGYTF
>15|-|TRBJ2-1|TRBV6-1|few
TGTGCCAGCAGTGACAGGGCAAACTCCTACAATGAGCAGTTCTTC
CASSDRANSYNEQFF
>14|-|TRBJ1-2|TRBV21-1|once
TGTGCCAGCAGCACTCGAGTGACAGAATGCGGCTACACCTTC
CASSTRVTECGYTF
>12|-|TRBJ2-1|TRBV4-3|-
TGCGCCAGCAGCCTATGGGACAATGAGCAGTTCTTC
CASSLWDNEQFF
>13|-|TRBJ2-3|TRBV21-1|-
TGTGCCAGCAGTATGACTAGCACAGATACGCAGTATTTT
CASSMTSTDTQYF
>13|-|TRBJ1-5|TRBV12-3/TRBV12-4|few
TGTGCCAGCAGTTTTTCAGAGAATCAGCCCCAGCATTTT
CASSFSENQPQHF
>12|-|TRBJ1-1|TRBV7-9|-
TGTGCCAGCAGCGATGTAGTGGGTAGAGCTTTCTTT
CASSDVVGRAFF
>17|TRBD1|TRBJ1-6|TRBV9|once
TGTGCCAGCAGCGTAGGCCCGGGACAGGGTGAGCGTTCACCCCTCCACTTT
CASSVGPGQGERSPLHF
>14|-|TRBJ2-5|TRBV3-1/TRBV3-2|-
TGTGCCAGCAGCCCGACCGGGGCTCAAGAGACCCAGTACTTC
CASSPTGAQETQYF
>14|-|TRBJ1-1|TRBV5-4|-
TGTGCCAGCTCCCCAGGGGCGGGGAACACTGAAGCTTTCTTT
CASSPGAGNTEAFF
>17|TRBD2|TRBJ2-5|TRBV4-1|-
TGCGCCCGCCGCGGACCGGGACTAGCGGGAGATCCGGTGACCCAGTACTTC
CARRGPGLAGDPVTQYF
>15|-|TRBJ1-1|TRBV5-1|-
TGCGCCAGCAGCTTGTCGCCGGGTGGGGGGTTTGAAGCTTTCTTT
CASSLSPGGGFEAFF
>17|TRBD2|TRBJ2-2|TRBV4-3|-
TGCGCCAGCAGCCAAGATGATGGGAGGGGCTCCACCGGGGAGCTGTTTTTT
CASSQDDGRGSTGELFF
>11|-|TRBJ2-1|TRBV29-1|-
TGCAGCGTTGAAGCATGGGAGGCCTGGTTCTTC
CSVEAWEAWFF
>13|-|TRBJ2-1|TRBV6-4|-
TGTGCCAGCAGTGACATCAGGGGTGTGAGGCAGTTCTTC
CASSDIRGVRQFF
>15|TRBD2|TRBJ2-1|TRBV11-2|few
TGTGCCAGCAGCCCTCTAGCGGGAGGGCTTAATGAGCAGTTCTTC
CASSPLAGGLNEQFF
>16|TRBD1|TRBJ1-2|TRBV7-9|-
TGTGCCAGCAGTCCTTCCGGGACAGGGGGTGGAGATGGCTACACCTTC
CASSPSGTGGGDGYTF
>13|TRBD1|TRBJ1-4|TRBV5-1|-
TGCGCCAGCAGCCGGGACAGCGAAGAAAAACTGTTTTTT
CASSRDSEEKLFF
>15|-|TRBJ1-4|TRBV9|-
TGTGCCAGCAGCGTAACGGCGGGCACTAATGAAAAACTGTTTTTT
CASSVTAGTNEKLFF
>10|-|TRBJ2-1|TRBV29-1|-
TGCAGCGTATTTAACAATGAGCAGTTCTTC
CSVFNNEQFF
>15|TRBD1|TRBJ2-5|TRBV11-2|-
TGTGCCAGCCACAAAGGGGGCACAACCCAAGAGACCCAGTACTTC
CASHKGGTTQETQYF
>16|-|TRBJ2-2|TRBV5-6|-
TGTGCCAGCAGCCCACGTGGATGGGCAGGAACCGGGGAGCTGTTTTTT
CASSPRGWAGTGELFF
>14|-|TRBJ2-1|TRBV21-1|once
TGTGCCAGCAGAAACGGGACAAGCCGGGATGAGCAGTTCTTC
CASRNGTSRDEQFF
>14|-|TRBJ1-2|TRBV6-6|-
TGTGCCAGCAGTTCCTCGGCCACTAACTATGGCTACACCTTC
CASSSSATNYGYTF
>16|-|TRBJ2-5|TRBV5-1|-
TGCGCCAGCAGCTACACACAGGGAAAGGGGGAAGAGACCCAGTACTTC
CASSYTQGKGEETQYF
>15|-|TRBJ1-5|TRBV28|-
TGTGCCAGCACCCCACCCGGGGGCACGAATCAGCCCCAGCATTTT
CASTPPGGTNQPQHF
>14|-|TRBJ1-5|TRBV9|-
TGTGCCAGCAGCGTAGTTGGGGGGCTGGAGCCCCAGCATTTT
CASSVVGGLEPQHF
>18|-|TRBJ1-6|TRBV7-8|-
TGTGCCAGCAGCTTATTGGGTGGGGGGAGCTCCTATAATTCACCCCTCCACTTT
CASSLLGGGSSYNSPLHF
>13|TRBD2|TRBJ2-1|TRBV24-1|-
TGTGCCACTAATGGGACTACATACAATGAGCAGTTCTTC
CATNGTTYNEQFF
>13|TRBD1|TRBJ1-6|TRBV6-5|-
TGTGGGGTCAAGGACAGGGAGAGTTCACCCCTCCACTTT
CGVKDRESSPLHF
>14|-|TRBJ2-7|TRBV11-3|-
TGTGCCAGCAGCTTAGATGGAACCACGAGGGAGCAGTACTTC
CASSLDGTTREQYF
>14|-|TRBJ1-4|TRBV29-1|-
TGCAGCGTTGATCGGGAGTTAGTTAATGAAAAACTGTTTTTT
CSVDRELVNEKLFF
>16|-|TRBJ2-3|TRBV10-1|-
TGCGCCAGCAGTGACTCGGGGGCCGGTAGCACAGATACGCAGTATTTT
CASSDSGAGSTDTQYF
>18|-|TRBJ2-1|TRBV7-9|-
TGTGCCAGCAGCTTACCACAGGCCCTGCAACTCTCCTACAATGAGCAGTTCTTC
CASSLPQALQLSYNEQFF
>11|-|TRBJ2-2|TRBV3-1/TRBV3-2|-
TGTGCCAGCAGCTACACCGGGGAGCTGTTTTTT
CASSYTGELFF
>15|TRBD1|TRBJ1-2|TRBV18|-
TGTGCCAGCTCACCGGGACAGGGGCAGTACTATGGCTACACCTTC
CASSPGQGQYYGYTF
>15|TRBD2|TRBJ2-3|TRBV11-3|-
TGTGCCAGCAGCTTAGTCGGCGGGAGGGTAGATACGCAGTATTTT
CASSLVGGRVDTQYF
>16|-|TRBJ2-3|TRBV11-3|-
TGTGCCAGCAGCTTACGCAGGGATGCACATACAGATACGCAGTATTTT
CASSLRRDAHTDTQYF
>15|TRBD1|TRBJ2-2|TRBV7-8|-
TGTGCCAGCAGGCGCGGGACAGGGGGCCCCGGGGAGCTGTTTTTT
CASRRGTGGPGELFF
>14|-|TRBJ1-3|TRBV5-1|-
TGCGCCAGCGCACAGGGTCTAGAGGGAAACACCATATATTTT
CASAQGLEGNTIYF
>15|TRBD1|TRBJ2-3|TRBV27|-
TGTGCCAGCAGTTTCTGGACAGGGGTTACAGATACGCAGTATTTT
CASSFWTGVTDTQYF
>12|-|TRBJ2-1|TRBV6-5|-
TGTGCCAGTAGCAGCCAATACAATGAGCAGTTCTTC
CASSSQYNEQFF
>12|-|TRBJ1-6|TRBV5-6|-
TGTGCCAGCACTAAACCCCCTTCACCCCTCCACTTT
CASTKPPSPLHF
>16|TRBD2|TRBJ2-1|TRBV6-2/TRBV6-3|few
TGTGCCAGCAGTTACTCTCGACTAGCGGGGGACAATGAGCAGTTCTTC
CASSYSRLAGDNEQFF
>14|-|TRBJ2-5|TRBV5-6|-
TGTGCCAGCAGCTTGAAGAAAACCGGAGAGACCCAGTACTTC
CASSLKKTGETQYF
>16|TRBD1|TRBJ1-3|TRBV30|-
TGTGCCTGGAGTAAACGGGACAGTGACTCTGGAAACACCATATATTTT
CAWSKRDSDSGNTIYF
>13|-|TRBJ2-7|TRBV7-9|few
TGTGCCAGCAAAAGGACGGCCTCCTACGAGCAGTACTTC
CASKRTASYEQYF
>13|TRBD1|TRBJ2-7|TRBV6-5|-
TGTGCCAGCAGCCTGGGACAGCAATACGAGCAGTACTTC
CASSLGQQYEQYF
>16|-|TRBJ1-1|TRBV4-2|-
TGTGCCAGCAGCCAAGCCCGGTGGGGCAGCGGCACTGAAGCTTTCTTT
CASSQARWGSGTEAFF
>13|-|TRBJ1-2|TRBV9|-
TGTGCCAGCAGCTTGGGGGATAACTATGGCTACACCTTC
CASSLGDNYGYTF